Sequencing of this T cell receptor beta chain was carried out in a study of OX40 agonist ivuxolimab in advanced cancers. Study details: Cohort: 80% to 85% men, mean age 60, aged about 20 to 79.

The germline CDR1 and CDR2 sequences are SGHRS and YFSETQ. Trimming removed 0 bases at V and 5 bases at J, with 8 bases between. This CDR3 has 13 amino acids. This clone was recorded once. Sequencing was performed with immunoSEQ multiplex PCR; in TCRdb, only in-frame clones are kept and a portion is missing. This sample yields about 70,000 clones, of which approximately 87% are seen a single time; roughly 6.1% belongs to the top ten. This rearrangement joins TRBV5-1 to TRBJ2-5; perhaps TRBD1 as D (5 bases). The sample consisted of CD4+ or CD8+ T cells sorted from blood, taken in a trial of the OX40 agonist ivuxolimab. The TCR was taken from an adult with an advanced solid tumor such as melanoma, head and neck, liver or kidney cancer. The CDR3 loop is CASSLEGAETQYF. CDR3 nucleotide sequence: TGCGCCAGCAGCTTGGAAGGGGCTGAGACCCAGTACTTC.